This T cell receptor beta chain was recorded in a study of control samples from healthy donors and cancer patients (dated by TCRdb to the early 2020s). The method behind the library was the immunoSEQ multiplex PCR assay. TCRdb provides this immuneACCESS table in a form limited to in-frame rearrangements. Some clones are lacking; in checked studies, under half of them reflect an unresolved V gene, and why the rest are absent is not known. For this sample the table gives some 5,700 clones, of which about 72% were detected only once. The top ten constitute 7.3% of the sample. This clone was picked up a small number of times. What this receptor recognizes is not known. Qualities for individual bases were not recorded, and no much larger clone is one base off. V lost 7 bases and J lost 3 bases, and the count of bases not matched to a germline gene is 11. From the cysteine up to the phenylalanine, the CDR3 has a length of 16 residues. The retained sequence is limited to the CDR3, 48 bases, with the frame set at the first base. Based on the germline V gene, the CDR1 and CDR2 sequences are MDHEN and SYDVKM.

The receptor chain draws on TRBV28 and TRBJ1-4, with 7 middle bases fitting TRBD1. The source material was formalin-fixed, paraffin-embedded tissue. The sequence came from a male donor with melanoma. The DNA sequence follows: TGTGCCAGCATGAAGGGGCAGGGGGGTGCTAATGAAAAACTGTTTTTT. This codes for CASMKGQGGANEKLFF.